The following is a T cell receptor beta chain sequence with its context. The ends were cut back, 2 bases at V and 5 bases at J, with 12 bases in the middle. The CDR3 spans 14 residues. The V gene's germline CDR1 is GTSNPN and CDR2 SVGIG (reference sequence). These data originate in a study of technical replicates of blood from a few donors. Profiling relied on immunoSEQ multiplex PCR, and the TCRdb table lists in-frame clones only, not all of them. The sample consists of approximately 79,000 clones, roughly 97% of them appearing once. Sequencing was performed on T cells isolated from PBMCs. The genes are TRBV30 and TRBJ2-2, with D unclear. The receptor was derived from a human donor in good health. The CDR3 protein is CAWSLNRATGELFF. The CDR3 bases are TGTGCCTGGAGTCTCAACCGAGCAACCGGGGAGCTGTTTTTT.